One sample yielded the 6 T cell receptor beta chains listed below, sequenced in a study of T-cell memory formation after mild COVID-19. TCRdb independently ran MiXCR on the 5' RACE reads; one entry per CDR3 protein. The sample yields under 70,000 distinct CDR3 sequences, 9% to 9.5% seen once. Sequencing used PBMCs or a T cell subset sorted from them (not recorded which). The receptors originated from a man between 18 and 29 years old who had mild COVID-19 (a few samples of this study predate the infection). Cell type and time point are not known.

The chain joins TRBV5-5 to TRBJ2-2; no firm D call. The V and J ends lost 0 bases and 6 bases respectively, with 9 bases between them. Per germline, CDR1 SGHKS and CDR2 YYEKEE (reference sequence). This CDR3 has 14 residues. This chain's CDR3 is CASSLGTASGELFF. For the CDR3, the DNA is TGTGCCAGCAGCTTGGGGACCGCATCCGGGGAGCTGTTTTTT.

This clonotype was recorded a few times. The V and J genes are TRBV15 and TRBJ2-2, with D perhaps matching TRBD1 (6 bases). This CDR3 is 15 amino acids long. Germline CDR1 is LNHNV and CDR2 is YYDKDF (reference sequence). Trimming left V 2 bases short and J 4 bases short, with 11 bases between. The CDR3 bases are TGTGCCACCAGCAGAAAGACAGGCCGCACCGGGGAGCTGTTTTTT. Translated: CATSRKTGRTGELFF.

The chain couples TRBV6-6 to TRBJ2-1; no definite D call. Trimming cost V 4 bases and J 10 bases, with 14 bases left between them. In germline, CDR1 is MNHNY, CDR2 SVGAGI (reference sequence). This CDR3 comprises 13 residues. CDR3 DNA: TGTGCCAGCAGTTTCGCCAGCCCAGGCGAGCAGTTCTTC. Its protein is CASSFASPGEQFF.

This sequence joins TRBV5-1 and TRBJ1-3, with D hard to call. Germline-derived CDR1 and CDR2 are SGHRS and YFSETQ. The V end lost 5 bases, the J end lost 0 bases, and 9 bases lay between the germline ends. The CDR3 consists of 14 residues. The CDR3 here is CASSYDGSGNTIYF. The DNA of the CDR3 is TGCGCCAGCAGTTACGACGGCTCTGGAAACACCATATATTTT.

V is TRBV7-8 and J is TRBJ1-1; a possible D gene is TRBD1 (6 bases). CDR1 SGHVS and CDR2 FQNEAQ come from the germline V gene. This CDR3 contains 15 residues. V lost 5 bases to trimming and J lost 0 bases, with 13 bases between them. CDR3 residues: CASSLIDRLNTEAFF. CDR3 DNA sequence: TGTGCCAGCAGCCTTATCGACAGGTTGAACACTGAAGCTTTCTTT.

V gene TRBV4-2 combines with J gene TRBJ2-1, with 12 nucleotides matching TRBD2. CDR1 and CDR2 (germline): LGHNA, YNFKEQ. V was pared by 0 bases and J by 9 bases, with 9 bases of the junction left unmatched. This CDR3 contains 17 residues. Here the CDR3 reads CASSQDWASGGAFEQFF. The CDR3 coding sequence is TGTGCCAGCAGCCAAGATTGGGCTAGCGGGGGGGCATTTGAGCAGTTCTTC.